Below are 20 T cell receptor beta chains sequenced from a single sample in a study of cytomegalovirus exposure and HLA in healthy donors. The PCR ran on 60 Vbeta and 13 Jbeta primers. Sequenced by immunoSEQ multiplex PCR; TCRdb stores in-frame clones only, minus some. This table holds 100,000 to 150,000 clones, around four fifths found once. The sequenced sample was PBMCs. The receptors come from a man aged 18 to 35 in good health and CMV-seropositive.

CDR3 protein: CSVIPGTGGYEQYF. Here the CDR3 DNA reads TGCAGCGTTATACCCGGGACAGGGGGCTACGAGCAGTACTTC. The rearrangement joins TRBV29-1 to TRBJ2-7, with 11 nucleotides matching TRBD1. Germline loops: CDR1 SQVTM, CDR2 ANQGSEA. The V gene end was trimmed by 5 bases and the J gene end by 3 bases; junction bases not matched to a gene: 6. This CDR3 has 14 amino acids.

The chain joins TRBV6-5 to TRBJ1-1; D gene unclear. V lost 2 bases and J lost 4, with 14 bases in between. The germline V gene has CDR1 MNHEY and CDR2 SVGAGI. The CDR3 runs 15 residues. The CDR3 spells CASSYGLISGTEAFF. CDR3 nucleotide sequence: TGTGCCAGCAGTTACGGGCTAATTAGCGGCACTGAAGCTTTCTTT.

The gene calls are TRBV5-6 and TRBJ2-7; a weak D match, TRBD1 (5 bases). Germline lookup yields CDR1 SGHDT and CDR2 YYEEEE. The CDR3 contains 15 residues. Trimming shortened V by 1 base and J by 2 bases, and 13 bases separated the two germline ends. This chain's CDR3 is CASSLFTDTTYEQYF. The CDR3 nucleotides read TGTGCCAGCAGCTTGTTCACGGACACGACCTACGAGCAGTACTTC.

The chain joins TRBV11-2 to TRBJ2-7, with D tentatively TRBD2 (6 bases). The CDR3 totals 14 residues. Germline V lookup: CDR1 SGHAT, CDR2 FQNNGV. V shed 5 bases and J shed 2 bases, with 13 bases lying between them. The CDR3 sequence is CASSHGGATYEQYF. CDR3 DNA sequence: TGTGCCAGCAGCCACGGAGGGGCCACCTACGAGCAGTACTTC.

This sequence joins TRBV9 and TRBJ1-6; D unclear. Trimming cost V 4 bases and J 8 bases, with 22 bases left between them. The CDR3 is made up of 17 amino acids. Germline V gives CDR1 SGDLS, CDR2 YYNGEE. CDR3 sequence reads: CASSPRSEAPEHSPLHF. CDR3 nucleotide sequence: TGTGCCAGCAGCCCCCGCTCAGAGGCTCCCGAACATTCACCCCTCCACTTT. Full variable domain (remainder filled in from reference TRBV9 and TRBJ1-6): DSGVTQTPKHLITATGQRVTLRCSPRSGDLSVYWYQQSLDQGLQFLIQYYNGEERAKGNILERFSAQQFPDLHSELNLSSLELGDSALYFCASSPRSEAPEHSPLHFGNGTRLTVT.

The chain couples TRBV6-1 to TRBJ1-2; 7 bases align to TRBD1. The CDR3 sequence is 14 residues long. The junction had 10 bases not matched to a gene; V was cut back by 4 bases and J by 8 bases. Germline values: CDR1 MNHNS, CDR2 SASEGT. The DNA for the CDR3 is TGTGCCAGCAGTGTCCTAGGGACAGAGCGCGGCTACACCTTC. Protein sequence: CASSVLGTERGYTF.

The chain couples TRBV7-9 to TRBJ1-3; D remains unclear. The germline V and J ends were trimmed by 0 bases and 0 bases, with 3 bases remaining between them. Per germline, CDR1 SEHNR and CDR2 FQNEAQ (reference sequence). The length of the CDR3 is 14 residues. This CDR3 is CASSLAYSGNTIYF. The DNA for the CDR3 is TGTGCCAGCAGCTTAGCGTACTCTGGAAACACCATATATTTT. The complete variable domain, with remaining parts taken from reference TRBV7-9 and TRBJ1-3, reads DTGVSQNPRHKITKRGQNVTFRCDPISEHNRLYWYRQTLGQGPEFLTYFQNEAQLEKSRLLSDRFSAERPKGSFSTLEIQRTEQGDSAMYLCASSLAYSGNTIYFGEGSWLTVV.

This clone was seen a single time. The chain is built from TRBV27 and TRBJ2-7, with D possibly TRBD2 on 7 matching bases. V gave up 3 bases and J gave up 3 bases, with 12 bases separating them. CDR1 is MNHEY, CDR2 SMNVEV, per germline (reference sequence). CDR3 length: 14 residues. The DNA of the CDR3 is TGTGCCAGCAGTTTTGAGGGGGGGGGCTACGAGCAGTACTTC. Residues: CASSFEGGGYEQYF.

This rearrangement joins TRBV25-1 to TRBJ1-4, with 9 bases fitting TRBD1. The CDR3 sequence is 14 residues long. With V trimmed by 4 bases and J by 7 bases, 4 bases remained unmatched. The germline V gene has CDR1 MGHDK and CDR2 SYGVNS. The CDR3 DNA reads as TGTGCCAGCAGTGTGGACAGGGGTACTGAAAAACTGTTTTTT. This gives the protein CASSVDRGTEKLFF. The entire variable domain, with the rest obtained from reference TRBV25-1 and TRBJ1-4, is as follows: EADIYQTPRYLVIGTGKKITLECSQTMGHDKMYWYQQDPGMELHLIHYSYGVNSTEKGDLSSESTVSRIRTEHFPLTLESARPSHTSQYLCASSVDRGTEKLFFGSGTQLSVL.

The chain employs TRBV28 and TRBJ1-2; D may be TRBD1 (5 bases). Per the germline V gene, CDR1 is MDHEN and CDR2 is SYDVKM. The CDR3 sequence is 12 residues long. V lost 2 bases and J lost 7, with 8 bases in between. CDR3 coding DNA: TGTGCCAGCAGTTTACAGGGCACTGGCTACACCTTC. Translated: CASSLQGTGYTF.

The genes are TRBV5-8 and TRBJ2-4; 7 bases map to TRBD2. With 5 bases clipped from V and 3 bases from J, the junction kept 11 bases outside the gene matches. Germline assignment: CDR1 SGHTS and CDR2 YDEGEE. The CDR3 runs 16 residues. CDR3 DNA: TGTGCCAGCAGTTACTCAAAGCGGGAAGGCAAAAACATTCAGTACTTC. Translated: CASSYSKREGKNIQYF. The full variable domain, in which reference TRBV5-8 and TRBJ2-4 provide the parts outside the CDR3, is EAGVTQSPTHLIKTRGQQATLRCSPISGHTSVYWYQQALGLGLQFLLWYDEGEERNRGNFPPRFSGRQFPNYSSELNVNALELEDSALYLCASSYSKREGKNIQYFGAGTRLSVL.

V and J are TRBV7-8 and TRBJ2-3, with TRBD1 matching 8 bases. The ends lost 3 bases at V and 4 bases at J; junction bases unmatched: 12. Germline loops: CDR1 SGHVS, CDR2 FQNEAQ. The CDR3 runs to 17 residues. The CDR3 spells CASSFLGSGGLADTQYF. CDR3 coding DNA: TGTGCCAGCAGCTTTCTAGGCTCAGGGGGCTTAGCAGATACGCAGTATTTT.

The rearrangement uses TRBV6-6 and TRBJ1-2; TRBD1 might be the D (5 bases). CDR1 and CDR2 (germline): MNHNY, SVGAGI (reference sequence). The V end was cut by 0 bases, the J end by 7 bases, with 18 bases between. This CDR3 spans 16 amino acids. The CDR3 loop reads CASSYSGSTAGAGYTF. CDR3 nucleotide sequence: TGTGCCAGCAGTTACTCCGGGTCGACAGCTGGGGCTGGCTACACCTTC.

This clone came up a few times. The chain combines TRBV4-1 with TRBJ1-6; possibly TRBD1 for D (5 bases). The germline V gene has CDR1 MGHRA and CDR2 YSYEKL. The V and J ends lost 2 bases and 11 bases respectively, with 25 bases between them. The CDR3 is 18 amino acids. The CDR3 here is CASSQWARTPHIVAPLHF. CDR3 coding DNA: TGCGCCAGCAGCCAATGGGCCCGGACACCCCACATAGTGGCACCCCTCCACTTT.

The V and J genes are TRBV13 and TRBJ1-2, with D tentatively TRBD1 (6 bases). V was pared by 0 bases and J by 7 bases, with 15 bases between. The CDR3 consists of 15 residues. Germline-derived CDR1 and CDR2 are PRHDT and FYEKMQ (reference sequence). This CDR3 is CASSLGEQGRGGYTF. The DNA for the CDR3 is TGTGCCAGCAGCTTAGGTGAACAGGGAAGGGGTGGCTACACCTTC. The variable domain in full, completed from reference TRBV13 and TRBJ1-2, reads AAGVIQSPRHLIKEKRETATLKCYPIPRHDTVYWYQQGPGQDPQFLISFYEKMQSDKGSIPDRFSAQQFSDYHSELNMSSLELGDSALYFCASSLGEQGRGGYTFGSGTRLTVV.

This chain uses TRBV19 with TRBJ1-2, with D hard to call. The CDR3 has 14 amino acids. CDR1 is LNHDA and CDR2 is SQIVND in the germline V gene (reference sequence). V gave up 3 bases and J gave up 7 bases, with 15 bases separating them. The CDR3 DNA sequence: TGTGCCAGTAGTATCGGTTCGGCGGGCGTTGGCTACACCTTC. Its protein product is CASSIGSAGVGYTF.

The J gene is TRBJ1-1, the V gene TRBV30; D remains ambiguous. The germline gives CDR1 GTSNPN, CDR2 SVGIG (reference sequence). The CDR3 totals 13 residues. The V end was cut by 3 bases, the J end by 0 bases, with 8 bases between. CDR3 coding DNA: TGTGCCTGGAGACCGGGGTTGAACACTGAAGCTTTCTTT. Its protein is CAWRPGLNTEAFF.

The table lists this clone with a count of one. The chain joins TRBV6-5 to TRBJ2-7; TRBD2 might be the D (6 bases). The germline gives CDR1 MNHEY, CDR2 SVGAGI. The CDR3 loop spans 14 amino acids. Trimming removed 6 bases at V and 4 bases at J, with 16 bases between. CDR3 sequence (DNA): TGTGCCAGCAGCCGCCTGGGACTCCGGTACGAGCAGTACTTC. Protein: CASSRLGLRYEQYF.

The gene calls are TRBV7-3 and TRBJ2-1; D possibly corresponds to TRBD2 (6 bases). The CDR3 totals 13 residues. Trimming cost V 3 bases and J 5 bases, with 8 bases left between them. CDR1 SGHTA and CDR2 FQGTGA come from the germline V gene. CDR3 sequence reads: CASSLTRDNEQFF. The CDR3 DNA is TGTGCCAGCAGCTTGACTAGAGACAATGAGCAGTTCTTC.

The CDR3: CASSLVGVAGNTIYF. The CDR3 bases are TGTGCCAGCAGCTTAGTTGGGGTAGCGGGAAACACCATATATTTT. This rearrangement joins TRBV11-2 to TRBJ1-3; D gene unclear. Germline values: CDR1 SGHAT, CDR2 FQNNGV. The V end lost 1 base, the J end lost 4 bases, and 11 bases lay between the germline ends. CDR3 size: 15 residues.